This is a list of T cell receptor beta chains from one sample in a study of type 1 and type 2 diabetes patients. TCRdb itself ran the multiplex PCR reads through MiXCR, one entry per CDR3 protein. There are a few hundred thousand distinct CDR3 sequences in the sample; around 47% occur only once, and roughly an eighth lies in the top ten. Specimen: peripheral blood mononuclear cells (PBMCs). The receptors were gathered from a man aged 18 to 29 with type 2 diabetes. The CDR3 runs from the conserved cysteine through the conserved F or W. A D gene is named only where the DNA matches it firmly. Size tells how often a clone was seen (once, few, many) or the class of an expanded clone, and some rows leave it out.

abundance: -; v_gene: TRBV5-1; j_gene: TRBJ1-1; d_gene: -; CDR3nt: TGCGCCAGCAGCGCTCCCCAGGGAGTCGCTTTCTTT; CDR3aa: CASSAPQGVAFF
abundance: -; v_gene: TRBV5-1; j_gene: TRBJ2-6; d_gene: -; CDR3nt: TGCGCCAGCAGCTTGGCAGGTAACGTCCTGACTTTC; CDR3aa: CASSLAGNVLTF
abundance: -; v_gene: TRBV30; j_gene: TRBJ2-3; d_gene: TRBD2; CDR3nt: TGTGCCTGGGCCCCAGGACTAGCGGGTTGGGGCACAGATACGCAGTATTTT; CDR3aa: CAWAPGLAGWGTDTQYF
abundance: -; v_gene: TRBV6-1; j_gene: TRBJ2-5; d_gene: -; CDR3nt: TGTGCCAGCAGTGAAGCGAGGCAGGCGAAGACCCAGTACTTC; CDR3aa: CASSEARQAKTQYF
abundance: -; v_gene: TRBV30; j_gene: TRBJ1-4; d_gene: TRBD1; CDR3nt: TGTGCCTGGAGTGCGGGGACAGAGAGAGAAAAACTGTTTTTT; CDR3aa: CAWSAGTEREKLFF
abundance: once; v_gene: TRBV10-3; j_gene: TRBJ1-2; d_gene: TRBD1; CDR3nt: TGTGCCATCAGTGAGCGGGGACAGGGTGCCGGAGGTGGCTACACCTTC; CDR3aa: CAISERGQGAGGGYTF
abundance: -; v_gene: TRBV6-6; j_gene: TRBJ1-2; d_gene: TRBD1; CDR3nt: TGTGCCAGCAGTTATCCAGGGGGCTATGGCTACACCTTC; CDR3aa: CASSYPGGYGYTF
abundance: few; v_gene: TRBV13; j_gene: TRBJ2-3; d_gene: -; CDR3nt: TGTGCCAGCAGCGTTGGGCAGGGTGCAGATACGCAGTATTTT; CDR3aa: CASSVGQGADTQYF
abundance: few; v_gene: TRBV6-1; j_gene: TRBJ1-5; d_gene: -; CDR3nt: TGTGCCAGCAGTGGCCTCGGGTTTCTCTGGGGCAATCAGCCCCAGCATTTT; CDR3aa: CASSGLGFLWGNQPQHF
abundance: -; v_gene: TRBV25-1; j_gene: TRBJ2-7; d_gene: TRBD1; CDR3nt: TGTGCCATCAGTGAGACGGACAGGGCCGAGTACCACGAGCAGTACTTC; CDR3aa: CAISETDRAEYHEQYF
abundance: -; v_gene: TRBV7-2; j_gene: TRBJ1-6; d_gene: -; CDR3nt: TGTGCCAGCAGCCAGGGACTGATGAATTCACCCCTCCACTTT; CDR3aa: CASSQGLMNSPLHF
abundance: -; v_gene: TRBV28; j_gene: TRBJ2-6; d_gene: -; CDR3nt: TGTGCCAGCAGTTTGGGCAGGGGGGGCTCTGGGGCCAACGTCCTGACTTTC; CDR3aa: CASSLGRGGSGANVLTF
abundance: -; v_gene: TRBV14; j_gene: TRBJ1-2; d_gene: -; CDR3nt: TGTGCCAGCAGCCAAAGGGGAGGCTATGGCTACACCTTC; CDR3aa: CASSQRGGYGYTF
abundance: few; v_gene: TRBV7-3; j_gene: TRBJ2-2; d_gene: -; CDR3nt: TGTGCCAGCAGCCCATTTGTCGACACCGGGGAGCTGTTTTTT; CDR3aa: CASSPFVDTGELFF
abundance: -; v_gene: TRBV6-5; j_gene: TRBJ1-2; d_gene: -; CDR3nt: TGTGCCAGCAGTAATGACAGAGACTATGGCTACACCTTC; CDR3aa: CASSNDRDYGYTF
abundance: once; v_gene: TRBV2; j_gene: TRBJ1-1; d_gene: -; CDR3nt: TGTGCCAGCAGTCCCCGAGCGAGGGGCCGGAACACTGAAGCTTTCTTT; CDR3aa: CASSPRARGRNTEAFF
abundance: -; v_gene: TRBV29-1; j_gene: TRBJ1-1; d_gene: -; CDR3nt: TGCAGCGTCTACCGGGACAACAACACTGAAGCTTTCTTT; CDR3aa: CSVYRDNNTEAFF
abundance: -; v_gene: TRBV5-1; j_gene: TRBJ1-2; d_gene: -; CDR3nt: TGCGCCAGCAGCTTGGCCAACGGGGGGCTCGAAGGCTACACCTTC; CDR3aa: CASSLANGGLEGYTF
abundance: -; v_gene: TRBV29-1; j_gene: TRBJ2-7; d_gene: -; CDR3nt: TGCAGCGTTGAAGATAGCCCTTGCGAGCAGTACTTC; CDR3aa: CSVEDSPCEQYF
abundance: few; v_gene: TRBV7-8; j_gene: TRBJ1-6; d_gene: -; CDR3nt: TGTGCCAGCAGCTCACTCGATGGAGGGGCATCACCCCTCCACTTT; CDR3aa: CASSSLDGGASPLHF
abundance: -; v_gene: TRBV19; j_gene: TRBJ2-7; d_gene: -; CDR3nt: TGTGCCAGTAGTGGATTGGCAGGGCGCAAGCAGTACTTC; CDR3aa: CASSGLAGRKQYF
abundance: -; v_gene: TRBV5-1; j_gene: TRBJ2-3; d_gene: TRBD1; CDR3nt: TGCGCCAGCAGCTCCCGACAGGGGTTGGATACGCAGTATTTT; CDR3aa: CASSSRQGLDTQYF
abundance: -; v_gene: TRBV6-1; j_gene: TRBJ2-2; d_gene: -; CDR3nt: TGTGCCAGCCATACTAGCCCCACCGGGGAGCTGTTTTTT; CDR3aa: CASHTSPTGELFF
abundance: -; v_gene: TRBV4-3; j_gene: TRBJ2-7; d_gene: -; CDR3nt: TGCGCCAGCAGCCCCCCCGATCGGGCCTCGCGCGGGCCGTACGAGCAGTACTTC; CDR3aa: CASSPPDRASRGPYEQYF
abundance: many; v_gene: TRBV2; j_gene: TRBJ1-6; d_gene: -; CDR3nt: TGTGCCAGCAGCAATTCGGGGGGTGGTTCACCCCTCCACTTT; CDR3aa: CASSNSGGGSPLHF
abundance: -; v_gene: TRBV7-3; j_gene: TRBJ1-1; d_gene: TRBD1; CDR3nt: TGTGCCAGCAGTGATGACAGGGGGAACACTGAAGCTTTCTTT; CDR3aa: CASSDDRGNTEAFF
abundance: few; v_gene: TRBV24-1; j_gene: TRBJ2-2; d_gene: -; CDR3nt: TGTGCCACCAGTGACATGACAACTAGCGGGGAGCTGTTTTTT; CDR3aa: CATSDMTTSGELFF
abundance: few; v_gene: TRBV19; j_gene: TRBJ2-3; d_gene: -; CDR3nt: TGTGCCAGTAGTATTCTGCAGGGAACAGATACGCAGTATTTT; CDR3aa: CASSILQGTDTQYF
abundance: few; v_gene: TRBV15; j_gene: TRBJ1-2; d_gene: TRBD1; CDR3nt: TGTGCCACCAGCAGAATTCGGACAGGGGGTTACTATGGCTACACCTTC; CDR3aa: CATSRIRTGGYYGYTF
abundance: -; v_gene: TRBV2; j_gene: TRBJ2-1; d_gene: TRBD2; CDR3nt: TGTGCCAGCAGTGAGGGCAAAGGGAGGGCCGAGCAGTTCTTC; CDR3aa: CASSEGKGRAEQFF
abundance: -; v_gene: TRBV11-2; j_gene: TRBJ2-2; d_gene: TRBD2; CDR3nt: TGTGCCAGCAGCTTAGGTTTGCGGGGGACGGCTAACACCGGGGAGCTGTTTTTT; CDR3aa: CASSLGLRGTANTGELFF